Listed here is a single T cell receptor beta chain. The data were taken from a study of cytomegalovirus exposure and HLA in healthy donors. It was with 60 Vbeta and 13 Jbeta primers that the PCR ran. Measured with immunoSEQ multiplex PCR; TCRdb has only the in-frame clones, and not every one. The sample lists 85,000 to 100,000 clones, 80% occurring once. This CDR3 is built from 14 residues. Looked up from germline, CDR1 is MRHNA and CDR2 is SNTAGT. Between the trimmed V and J ends, which lost 2 bases and 4 bases, there was a span of 9 bases. The donors were healthy bone marrow donors. The chain uses TRBV6-4 and TRBJ2-1; D perhaps matches TRBD2 (6 bases). The sequenced sample was PBMCs. This sequence was found in a man aged 25 to 40 in good health and CMV-seronegative. This chain's CDR3 is CASSDVGGYNEQFF. As DNA, the CDR3 is TGTGCCAGCAGTGACGTGGGGGGATACAATGAGCAGTTCTTC.